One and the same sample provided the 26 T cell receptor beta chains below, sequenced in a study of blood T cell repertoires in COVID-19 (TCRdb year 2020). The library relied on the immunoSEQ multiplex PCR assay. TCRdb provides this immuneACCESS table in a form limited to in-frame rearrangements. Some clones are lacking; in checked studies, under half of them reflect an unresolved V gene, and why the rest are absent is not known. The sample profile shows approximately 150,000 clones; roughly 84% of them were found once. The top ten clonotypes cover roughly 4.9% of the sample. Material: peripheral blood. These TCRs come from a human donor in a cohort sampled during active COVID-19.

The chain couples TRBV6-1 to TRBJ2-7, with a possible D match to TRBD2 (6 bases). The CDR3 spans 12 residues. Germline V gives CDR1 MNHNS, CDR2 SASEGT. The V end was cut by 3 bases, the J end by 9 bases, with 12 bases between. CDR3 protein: CASSDLGGGQYF. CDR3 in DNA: TGTGCCAGCAGTGATTTGGGAGGAGGGCAGTACTTC.

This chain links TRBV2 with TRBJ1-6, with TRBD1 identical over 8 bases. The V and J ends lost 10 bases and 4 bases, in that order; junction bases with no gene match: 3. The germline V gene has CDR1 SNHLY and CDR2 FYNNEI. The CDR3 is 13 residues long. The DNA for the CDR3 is TGTGCCATCAACAGGGGGTATAATTCACCCCTCCACTTT. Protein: CAINRGYNSPLHF. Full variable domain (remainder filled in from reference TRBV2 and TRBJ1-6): EPEVTQTPSHQVTQMGQEVILRCVPISNHLYFYWYRQILGQKVEFLVSFYNNEISEKSEIFDDQFSVERPDGSNFTLKIRSTKLEDSAMYFCAINRGYNSPLHFGNGTRLTVT.

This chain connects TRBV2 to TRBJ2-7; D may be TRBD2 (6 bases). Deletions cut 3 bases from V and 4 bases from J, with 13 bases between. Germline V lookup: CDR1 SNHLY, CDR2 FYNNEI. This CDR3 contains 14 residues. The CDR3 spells CASSEALRGYEQYV. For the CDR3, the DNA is TGTGCCAGCAGTGAGGCCCTGCGGGGATACGAGCAGTACGTC.

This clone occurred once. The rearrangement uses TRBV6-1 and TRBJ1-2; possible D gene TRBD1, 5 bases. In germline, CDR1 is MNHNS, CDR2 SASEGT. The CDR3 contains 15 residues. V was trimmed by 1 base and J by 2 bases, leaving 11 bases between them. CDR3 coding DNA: TGTGCCAGCAGTGAAGGGGCAGGGAGGAACTATGGCTACACCTTC. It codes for CASSEGAGRNYGYTF.

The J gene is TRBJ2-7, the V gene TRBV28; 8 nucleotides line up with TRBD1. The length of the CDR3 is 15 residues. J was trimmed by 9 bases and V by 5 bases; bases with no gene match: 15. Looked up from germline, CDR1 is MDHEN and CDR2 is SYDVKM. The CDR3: CASSAPDRTGPGQYV. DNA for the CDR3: TGTGCCAGCAGTGCCCCAGATAGGACAGGGCCGGGGCAGTACGTC.

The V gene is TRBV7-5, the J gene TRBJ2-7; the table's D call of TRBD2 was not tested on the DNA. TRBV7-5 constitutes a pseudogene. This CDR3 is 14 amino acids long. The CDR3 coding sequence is TGTGCCAGAAGCTTAGGGGGAGAGAATTACGAGCAGTACGTC. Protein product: CARSLGGENYEQYV.

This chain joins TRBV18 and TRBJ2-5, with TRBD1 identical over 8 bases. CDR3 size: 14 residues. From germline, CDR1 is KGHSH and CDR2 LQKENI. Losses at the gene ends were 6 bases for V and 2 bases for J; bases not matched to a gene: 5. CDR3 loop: CASSRGTGQETQYF. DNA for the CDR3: TGTGCCAGCTCCCGAGGGACAGGACAAGAGACCCAGTACTTC.

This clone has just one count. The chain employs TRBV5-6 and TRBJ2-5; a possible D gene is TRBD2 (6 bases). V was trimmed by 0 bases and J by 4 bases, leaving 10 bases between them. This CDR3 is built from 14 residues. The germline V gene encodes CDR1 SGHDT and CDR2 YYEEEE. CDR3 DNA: TGTGCCAGCAGCTTGGTGGTGGGGGGAGAGACCCAGTACTTC. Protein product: CASSLVVGGETQYF.

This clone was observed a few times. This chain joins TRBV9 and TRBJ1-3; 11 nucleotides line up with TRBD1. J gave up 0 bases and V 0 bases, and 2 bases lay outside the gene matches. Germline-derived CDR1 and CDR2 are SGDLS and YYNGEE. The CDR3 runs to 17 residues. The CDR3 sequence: CASSVDGQGASGNTIYF. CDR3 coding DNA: TGTGCCAGCAGCGTAGACGGACAGGGGGCCTCTGGAAACACCATATATTTT.

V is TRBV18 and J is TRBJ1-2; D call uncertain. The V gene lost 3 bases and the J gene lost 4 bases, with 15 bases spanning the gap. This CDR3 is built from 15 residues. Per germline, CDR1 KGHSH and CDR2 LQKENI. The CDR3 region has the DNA TGTGCCAGCTCACCGCCCGGGCGGGGAGGCTATGGCTACACCTTC. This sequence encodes CASSPPGRGGYGYTF.

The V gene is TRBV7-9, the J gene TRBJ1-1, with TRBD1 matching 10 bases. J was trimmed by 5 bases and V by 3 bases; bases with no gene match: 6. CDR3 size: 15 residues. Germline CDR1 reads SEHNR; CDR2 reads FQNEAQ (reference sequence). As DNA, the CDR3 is TGTGCCAGCAGCTTCCGACAGGGGGCGCGTACTGAAGCTTTCTTT. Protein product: CASSFRQGARTEAFF.

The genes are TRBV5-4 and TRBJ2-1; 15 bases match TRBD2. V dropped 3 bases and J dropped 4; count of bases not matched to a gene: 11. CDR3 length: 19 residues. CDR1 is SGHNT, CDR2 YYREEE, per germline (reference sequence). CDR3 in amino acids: CASSSRTSGRAQGYNEQFF. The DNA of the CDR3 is TGTGCCAGCAGCTCTAGGACTAGCGGGAGGGCCCAAGGTTACAATGAGCAGTTCTTC.

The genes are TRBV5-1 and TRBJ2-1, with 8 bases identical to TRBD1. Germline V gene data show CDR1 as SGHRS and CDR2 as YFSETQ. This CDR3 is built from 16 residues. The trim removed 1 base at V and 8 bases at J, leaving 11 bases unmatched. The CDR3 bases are TGCGCCAGCAGCTTGATACAGGGGGGCGTGACGGATGAGCAGTTCTTC. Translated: CASSLIQGGVTDEQFF.

The CDR3, as DNA: TGTGCCAGCAGCTTAGCCGGGGATTACTATAGCAATCAGCCCCAGCATTTT. It translates to CASSLAGDYYSNQPQHF. The chain uses TRBV7-9 and TRBJ1-5, with no clear D. V dropped 0 bases and J dropped 0 bases, with 12 bases sitting between them. Germline CDR1 is SEHNR and CDR2 is FQNEAQ (reference sequence). The CDR3 loop spans 17 amino acids.

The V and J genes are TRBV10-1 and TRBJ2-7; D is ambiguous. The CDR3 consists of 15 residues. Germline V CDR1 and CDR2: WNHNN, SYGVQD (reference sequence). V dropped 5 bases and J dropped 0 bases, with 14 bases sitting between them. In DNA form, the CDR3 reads TGCGCCAGCAGTACTCGACTCGGGTCCTCCTACGAGCAGTACTTC. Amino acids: CASSTRLGSSYEQYF.

The chain's CDR3 is CASSAGMAGSGNTIYF. CDR3 DNA: TGTGCCAGCAGCGCCGGGATGGCGGGCTCTGGAAACACCATATATTTT. The chain is built from TRBV9 and TRBJ1-3; D ambiguous. CDR1 is SGDLS, CDR2 YYNGEE, per germline. V gave up 3 bases and J gave up 0 bases, with 13 bases separating them. CDR3 length equals 16 residues.

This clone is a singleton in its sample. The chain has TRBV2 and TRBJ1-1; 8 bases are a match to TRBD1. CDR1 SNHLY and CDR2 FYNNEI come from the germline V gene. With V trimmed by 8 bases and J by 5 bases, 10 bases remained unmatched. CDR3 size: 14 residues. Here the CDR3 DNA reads TGTGCCAGCCGGACAGGGTCCCGCCTGACTGAAGCTTTCTTT. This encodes CASRTGSRLTEAFF.

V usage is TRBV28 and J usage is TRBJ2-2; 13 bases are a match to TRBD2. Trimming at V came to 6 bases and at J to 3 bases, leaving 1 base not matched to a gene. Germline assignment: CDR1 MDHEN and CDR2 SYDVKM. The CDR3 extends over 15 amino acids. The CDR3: CASRGTSGDTGELFF. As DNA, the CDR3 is TGTGCCAGCAGGGGGACTAGCGGGGACACCGGGGAGCTGTTTTTT.

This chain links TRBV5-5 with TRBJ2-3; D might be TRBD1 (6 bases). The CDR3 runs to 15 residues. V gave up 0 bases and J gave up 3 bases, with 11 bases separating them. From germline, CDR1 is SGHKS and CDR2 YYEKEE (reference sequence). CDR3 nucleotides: TGTGCCAGCAGCTTGGATCCAGGGGTTACAGATACGCAGTATTTT. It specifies CASSLDPGVTDTQYF.

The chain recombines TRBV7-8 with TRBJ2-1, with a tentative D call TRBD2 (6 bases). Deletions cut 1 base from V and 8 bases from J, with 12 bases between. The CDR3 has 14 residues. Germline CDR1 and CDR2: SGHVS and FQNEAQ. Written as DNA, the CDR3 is TGTGCCAGCAGCTTAGAATACGGGGGAGATGAGCAGTTCTTC. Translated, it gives CASSLEYGGDEQFF.

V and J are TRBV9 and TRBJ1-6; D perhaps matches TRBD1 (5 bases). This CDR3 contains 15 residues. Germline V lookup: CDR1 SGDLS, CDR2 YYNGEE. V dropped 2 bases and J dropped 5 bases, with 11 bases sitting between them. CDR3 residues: CASSVQGLDNSPLHF. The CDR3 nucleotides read TGTGCCAGCAGCGTCCAGGGTCTCGATAATTCACCCCTCCACTTT.

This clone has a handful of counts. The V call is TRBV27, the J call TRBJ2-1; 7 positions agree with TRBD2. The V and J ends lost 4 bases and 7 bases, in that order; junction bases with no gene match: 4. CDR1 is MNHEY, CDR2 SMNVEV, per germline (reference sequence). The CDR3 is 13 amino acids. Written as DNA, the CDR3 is TGTGCCAGCAGTTGGTGGGGAGGGAATGAGCAGTTCTTC. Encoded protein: CASSWWGGNEQFF.

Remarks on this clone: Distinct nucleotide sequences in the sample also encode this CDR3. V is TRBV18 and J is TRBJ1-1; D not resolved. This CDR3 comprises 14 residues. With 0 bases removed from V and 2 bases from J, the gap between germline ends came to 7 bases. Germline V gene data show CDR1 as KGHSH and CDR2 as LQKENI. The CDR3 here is CASSPPSLNTEAFF. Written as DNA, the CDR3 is TGTGCCAGCTCACCACCGTCCCTTAACACTGAAGCTTTCTTT.

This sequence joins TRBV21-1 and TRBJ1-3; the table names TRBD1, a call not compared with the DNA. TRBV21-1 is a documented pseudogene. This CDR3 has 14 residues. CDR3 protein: CASSITDSGNTIYF. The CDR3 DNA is TGTGCCAGCAGCATCACAGACTCTGGAAACACCATATATTTT.

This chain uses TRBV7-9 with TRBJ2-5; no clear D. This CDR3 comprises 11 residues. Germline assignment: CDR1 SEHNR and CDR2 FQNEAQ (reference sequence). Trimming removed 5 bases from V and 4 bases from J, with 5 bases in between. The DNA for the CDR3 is TGTGCCAGCAGCAGCGCAGAGACCCAGTACTTC. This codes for CASSSAETQYF.

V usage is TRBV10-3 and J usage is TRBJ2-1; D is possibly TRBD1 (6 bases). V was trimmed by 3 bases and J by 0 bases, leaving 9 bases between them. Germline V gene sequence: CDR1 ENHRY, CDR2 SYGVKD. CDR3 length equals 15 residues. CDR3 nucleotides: TGTGCCATCAGTGAACAGGGTAGCTCCTACAATGAGCAGTTCTTC. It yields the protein CAISEQGSSYNEQFF.